This T cell receptor beta chain was identified in a study of neurological immune-mediated disorders. Background on the study: The disease course was relapsing-remitting in around 30 and secondary progressive in about 9% of the roughly 35 multiple sclerosis patients.

Study-level findings and limits: No CDR3 amino acid sequences were shared by expanded clones across subjects, suggesting private repertoires in all groups.

Germline values: CDR1 MNHNY, CDR2 SVGAGI (reference sequence). The CDR3 runs to 14 residues. Remarks on this clonotype: The antigen remains unidentified. The junction departs from germline at one end; a sequencing error may be responsible.

Synthesis of cDNA was carried out by template-switch 5'RACE. The reaction used 10-nucleotide random UMIs. One entry per CDR3 protein results from TCRdb running MiXCR on the 5' RACE reads. The sample includes 50,000 to 80,000 distinct CDR3 sequences, 3.5% to 5% of them seen just once. The sequencing sample was made of PBMCs. The genes are TRBV6-6 and TRBJ1-5; weak D call: TRBD1 (5 bases). This sequence originates from a man younger than 40 with multiple sclerosis. The CDR3 protein is CASSSQGAGQPQNF. CDR3 in DNA: TGTGCCAGCAGTTCTCAGGGAGCTGGGCAGCCCCAGAATTTT.